A single sample is the source of the 8 T cell receptor beta chains below, sequenced in a study of PD-L1 blockade in urothelial cancer. Generated by immunoSEQ multiplex PCR, the TCRdb table keeps only in-frame clones and is missing some. This sample yields 70,000 to 100,000 clones, of which about 83% are seen a single time; 2% to 2.5% belongs to the top ten. Time point given: pretreatment peripheral blood. Sequencing used PBMCs, obtained around atezolizumab (anti-PD-L1) treatment. These receptors all stem from a man between 60 and 75 years old with urothelial cancer.

V is TRBV7-9 and J is TRBJ2-5, with D uncertain. The V end lost 5 bases, the J end lost 1 base, and 11 bases lay between the germline ends. This CDR3 region has 14 residues. Germline V gives CDR1 SEHNR, CDR2 FQNEAQ (reference sequence). The CDR3 here is CASSPINFQETQYF. In nucleotides, the CDR3 is TGTGCCAGCAGCCCTATCAACTTCCAAGAGACCCAGTACTTC.

V and J are TRBV7-9 and TRBJ2-7; D unclear. The germline V and J ends were trimmed by 5 bases and 6 bases, with 14 bases remaining between them. Germline CDR1 SEHNR, CDR2 FQNEAQ (reference sequence). The CDR3 covers 13 residues. The CDR3: CASSLPWPSEQYF. CDR3 sequence (DNA): TGTGCCAGCAGCCTCCCGTGGCCATCCGAGCAGTACTTC.

This rearrangement joins TRBV4-2 to TRBJ2-7; 12 bases are a match to TRBD2. The CDR3 has 16 amino acids. Germline assignment: CDR1 LGHNA and CDR2 YNFKEQ. After removal of 0 bases from V and 2 bases from J, the junction contained 2 bases not matched to a gene. The CDR3 sequence: CASSQDPSGRAYEQYF. In nucleotides, the CDR3 is TGTGCCAGCAGCCAAGATCCTAGCGGGAGGGCCTACGAGCAGTACTTC.

This clone was seen more than once but under ten times. The genes are TRBV10-3 and TRBJ1-2, with 7 bases that match TRBD1. The CDR3 has 12 residues. V shed 6 bases, J shed 12 bases, and the junction held 10 bases outside the gene matches. Germline V gene sequence: CDR1 ENHRY, CDR2 SYGVKD. CDR3 in amino acids: CAISRDSWTNTF. The CDR3 DNA follows: TGTGCCATCAGCCGGGACAGTTGGACGAACACCTTC.

The rearrangement joins TRBV2 to TRBJ2-1, with 8 nucleotides matching TRBD2. Trimming at V came to 3 bases and at J to 5 bases, leaving 12 bases not matched to a gene. CDR1 and CDR2 (germline): SNHLY, FYNNEI. CDR3 length: 17 residues. CDR3 region: CASSDPGGATLDNEQFF. CDR3 in DNA: TGTGCCAGCAGTGACCCGGGGGGGGCGACCCTTGACAATGAGCAGTTCTTC.

This clone was counted a few times. This chain uses TRBV5-4 with TRBJ1-5; TRBD1 might be the D (5 bases). CDR1 SGHNT and CDR2 YYREEE come from the germline V gene (reference sequence). This CDR3 spans 14 amino acids. V lost 0 bases to trimming and J lost 4 bases, with 8 bases between them. In nucleotides, the CDR3 is TGTGCCAGCAGCTTGGAAGGGGTGAATCAGCCCCAGCATTTT. Encoded protein: CASSLEGVNQPQHF.

This rearrangement joins TRBV5-6 to TRBJ2-1; perhaps TRBD2 as D (5 bases). Germline V gives CDR1 SGHDT, CDR2 YYEEEE. Deletions cut 0 bases from V and 1 base from J, with 8 bases between. The CDR3 consists of 15 residues. The CDR3, as DNA: TGTGCCAGCAGCTTGGGTGGCGGGTCCTACAATGAGCAGTTCTTC. Translated: CASSLGGGSYNEQFF.

This chain uses TRBV21-1 with TRBJ1-5. TRBV21-1 is flagged as a pseudogene. This CDR3 comprises 17 residues. In nucleotides, the CDR3 is TGTGCCAGCAGCAAGATGCGGGGGGACTATAGCAATCAGCCCCAGCATTTT. Its protein is CASSKMRGDYSNQPQHF.